This T cell receptor beta chain was captured by sequencing in a study of blood T cell repertoires in COVID-19. Sequencing used immunoSEQ multiplex PCR; TCRdb keeps in-frame clones, though not all of them. The repertoire includes around 140,000 clones, 75% to 90% of them detected once, and approximately 3.6% sits in the top ten. The source is a man aged 70 or older who had recovered from COVID-19. Sequenced: peripheral blood.

The CDR3 reads CASSESGGNGYTF. CDR3 in DNA: TGCGCCAGCAGTGAGTCTGGAGGGAATGGCTACACCTTC. The V and J genes are TRBV10-1 and TRBJ1-2; D unresolved. The CDR3 covers 13 residues. V lost 0 bases and J 6 bases, leaving 8 bases between the germline ends. The germline V gene encodes CDR1 WNHNN and CDR2 SYGVQD (reference sequence).